The 3 T cell receptor beta chains in this list originate from one sample, sequenced in a study of blood T cell repertoires in COVID-19. Libraries were prepared by immunoSEQ multiplex PCR; TCRdb keeps only in-frame clonotypes and omits some of them. The table lists some 130,000 clones, around 80% of them singletons. Sequencing was carried out using peripheral blood. These receptors all stem from a man in his 70s with acute or convalescent COVID-19.

The J gene is TRBJ2-7, the V gene TRBV6-5; maybe TRBD1 (7 bases). Trimming cost V 0 bases and J 3 bases, with 12 bases left between them. Germline lookup yields CDR1 MNHEY and CDR2 SVGAGI. This CDR3 spans 15 amino acids. The CDR3 loop is CASSYSRQGGYEQYF. As DNA, the CDR3 is TGTGCCAGCAGTTACTCAAGACAGGGAGGCTACGAGCAGTACTTC.

A few counts support this clone. The chain joins TRBV6-5 to TRBJ1-2; D is ambiguous. Looked up from germline, CDR1 is MNHEY and CDR2 is SVGAGI. The CDR3 is made up of 13 amino acids. The V gene lost 2 bases and the J gene lost 4 bases, with 8 bases spanning the gap. The CDR3 DNA is TGTGCCAGCAGTTACGGCAGTACCTATGGCTACACCTTC. Amino acid sequence: CASSYGSTYGYTF.

V and J are TRBV10-3 and TRBJ2-7, with D possibly TRBD2 on 6 matching bases. Germline CDR1 reads ENHRY; CDR2 reads SYGVKD. The V gene lost 6 bases and the J gene lost 3 bases, with 15 bases spanning the gap. The CDR3 is 14 residues long. The CDR3 here is CAIRGGEGNYEQYF. CDR3 nucleotides: TGTGCCATCAGGGGGGGTGAGGGGAACTACGAGCAGTACTTC.